This entry features one T cell receptor (beta chain) sequence. Positive CCR7 selection of CD45RO-negative cells yielded the naive CD8 cells, and terminally differentiated effector memory CD45RA+ cells were excluded. Sequencing was performed with immunoSEQ multiplex PCR; in TCRdb, only in-frame clones are kept and a portion is missing. The table records roughly 1,800,000 clones, over 85% of them present only once. These data originate in a study of shared clonotypes between healthy human individuals. Germline values: CDR1 SEHNR, CDR2 FQNEAQ (reference sequence). The CDR3 runs to 14 residues. V shed 5 bases and J shed 1 base, with 12 bases lying between them.

The source material was naive CD8+ T cells sorted from blood. J is TRBJ2-7 and V is TRBV7-9; perhaps D is TRBD1 or TRBD2 (5 bases each). The clonotype originates from a man aged 18-30 years in good health. In nucleotides, the CDR3 is TGTGCCAGCAGCACTCAGGGACGATCCTACGAGCAGTACTTC. Protein sequence: CASSTQGRSYEQYF.